This passage covers 18 T cell receptor beta chains from one sample sequenced in a study of T cell responses to AZD1222 COVID-19 vaccine. Measured with immunoSEQ multiplex PCR; TCRdb has only the in-frame clones, and not every one. The sample lists around 160,000 clones, under 95% seen once, with around 5.2% in the top ten. Specimen: peripheral blood, collected on day 0 of AZD1222 vaccination. Receptor source: an adult in good health.

The rearrangement links TRBV5-1 to TRBJ1-6; D perhaps matches TRBD1 (6 bases). This CDR3 has 12 residues. Germline-derived CDR1 and CDR2 are SGHRS and YFSETQ. Trimming pared 5 bases from V and 7 bases from J, leaving 7 bases between. CDR3 loop: CASRQGNSPLHF. CDR3 nucleotide sequence: TGCGCCAGCAGACAGGGAAATTCACCCCTCCACTTT. Variable domain in full (rest from reference TRBV5-1 and TRBJ1-6): KAGVTQTPRYLIKTRGQQVTLSCSPISGHRSVSWYQQTPGQGLQFLFEYFSETQRNKGNFPGRFSGRQFSNSRSEMNVSTLELGDSALYLCASRQGNSPLHFGNGTRLTVT.

The chain employs TRBV27 and TRBJ1-2; D gene uncertain. CDR1 and CDR2 from the germline V gene are MNHEY and SMNVEV (reference sequence). Trimming left V 0 bases short and J 3 bases short, with 2 bases between. This CDR3 spans 12 amino acids. CDR3 nucleotide sequence: TGTGCCAGCAGTTTATCCCACTATGGCTACACCTTC. This codes for CASSLSHYGYTF.

V usage is TRBV7-6 and J usage is TRBJ2-2; unclear D gene. CDR3 length: 12 amino acids. Per the germline V gene, CDR1 is SGHVS and CDR2 is FNYEAQ. Trimming took off 5 bases at V and 6 bases at J, with 7 bases between the two ends. The CDR3, as DNA: TGTGCCAGCAGCCTAATTTCCGGGGAGCTGTTTTTT. It specifies CASSLISGELFF.

The chain carries TRBV28 and TRBJ1-2; unclear D gene. The germline V gene encodes CDR1 MDHEN and CDR2 SYDVKM. The germline V and J ends were trimmed by 1 base and 2 bases, with 8 bases remaining between them. The CDR3 is 14 amino acids. The chain's CDR3 is CASSLSGPNYGYTF. CDR3 bases: TGTGCCAGCAGTTTATCAGGACCCAACTATGGCTACACCTTC.

This chain links TRBV29-1 with TRBJ2-3; no reliable D call. Germline lookup yields CDR1 SQVTM and CDR2 ANQGSEA. V lost 2 bases and J lost 4, with 10 bases in between. The CDR3 runs to 13 residues. The CDR3 nucleotides read TGCAGCGTTGAAAAGCGAGGCGCAGATACGCAGTATTTT. It specifies CSVEKRGADTQYF.

The V gene is TRBV27, the J gene TRBJ1-4; D gene uncertain. V lost 3 bases to trimming and J lost 5 bases, with 4 bases between them. CDR1 and CDR2 (germline): MNHEY, SMNVEV (reference sequence). The CDR3 sequence is 12 residues long. Written as DNA, the CDR3 is TGTGCCAGCAGTTTCTTAAATGAAAAACTGTTTTTT. Translated: CASSFLNEKLFF.

The rearrangement links TRBV5-5 to TRBJ1-1; unclear D gene. Trimming stripped 0 bases from V and 7 bases from J, with 7 bases between. CDR1 is SGHKS, CDR2 YYEKEE, per germline (reference sequence). This CDR3 spans 12 amino acids. CDR3 DNA: TGTGCCAGCAGCTTGGAAGCATATGAAGCTTTCTTT. This sequence encodes CASSLEAYEAFF.

The V gene is TRBV6-2 or TRBV6-3, the J gene TRBJ2-7, with 7 bases matching TRBD1. CDR3 length: 14 amino acids. Germline V gene lookup returns CDR1 MNHEY and CDR2 SVGEGT. V lost 4 bases, J lost 2 bases, and 5 bases stayed unmatched. The CDR3 bases are TGTGCCAGCAGTTTCACAGGGGCCACCTACGAGCAGTACTTC. This translates into CASSFTGATYEQYF.

Remarks on this clone: In the same sample, other DNA sequences code for this CDR3. The chain recombines TRBV12-3 or TRBV12-4 with TRBJ2-2; D is ambiguous. Trimming removed 3 bases at V and 4 bases at J, with 0 bases between. This CDR3 comprises 11 residues. The CDR3: CASSFTGELFF. DNA for the CDR3: TGTGCCAGCAGTTTCACCGGGGAGCTGTTTTTT.

The rearrangement uses TRBV7-9 and TRBJ2-1; 7 bases align to TRBD1. With 5 bases clipped from V and 0 bases from J, the junction kept 1 base outside the gene matches. CDR1 SEHNR and CDR2 FQNEAQ come from the germline V gene (reference sequence). The CDR3 has 14 amino acids. In DNA form, the CDR3 reads TGTGCCAGCAGCCACAGGGGCTCCTACAATGAGCAGTTCTTC. It yields the protein CASSHRGSYNEQFF.

This clone came up a few times. This chain connects TRBV12-3 or TRBV12-4 to TRBJ1-1; D remains unclear. V shed 2 bases and J shed 0 bases, with 4 bases lying between them. This CDR3 has 13 amino acids. CDR3 coding DNA: TGTGCCAGCAGTTTACGGATGAACACTGAAGCTTTCTTT. It specifies CASSLRMNTEAFF.

The chain recombines TRBV7-9 with TRBJ2-5, with a tentative D call TRBD1 (6 bases). The CDR3 extends over 14 amino acids. V dropped 5 bases and J dropped 2 bases, with 12 bases sitting between them. Per the germline V gene, CDR1 is SEHNR and CDR2 is FQNEAQ (reference sequence). The CDR3 DNA reads TGTGCCAGCAGCCAGGACAGCTTTCAAGAGACCCAGTACTTC. It is translated as CASSQDSFQETQYF.

The chain combines TRBV7-6 with TRBJ2-7; a weak D match, TRBD1 (6 bases). Germline CDR1 is SGHVS and CDR2 is FNYEAQ. This CDR3 spans 17 amino acids. Trimming shortened V by 1 base and J by 4 bases, and 20 bases separated the two germline ends. The CDR3 DNA follows: TGTGCCAGCAGCTTAGGTGTCCGGATGACAGGCATTTACGAGCAGTACTTC. It specifies CASSLGVRMTGIYEQYF.

This chain uses TRBV5-6 with TRBJ2-1, with D hard to call. The CDR3 is 14 amino acids. Germline V gene data show CDR1 as SGHDT and CDR2 as YYEEEE. V was trimmed by 1 base and J by 2 bases, leaving 7 bases between them. The CDR3 nucleotides are TGTGCCAGCAGCTTGTCGCGGACCTACAATGAGCAGTTCTTC. This codes for CASSLSRTYNEQFF.

Written as DNA, the CDR3 is TGTGCCAGCAGTTTACACAGTCCTAATCAGCCCCAGCATTTT. Translating it yields CASSLHSPNQPQHF. The V call is TRBV28, the J call TRBJ1-5; no clear D gene. This CDR3 is 14 amino acids long. The germline gives CDR1 MDHEN, CDR2 SYDVKM. The V gene lost 2 bases and the J gene lost 4 bases, with 9 bases spanning the gap. The variable domain in full, completed from reference TRBV28 and TRBJ1-5, reads DVKVTQSSRYLVKRTGEKVFLECVQDMDHENMFWYRQDPGLGLRLIYFSYDVKMKEKGDIPEGYSVSREKKERFSLILESASTNQTSMYLCASSLHSPNQPQHFGDGTRLSIL.

V and J are TRBV27 and TRBJ2-2; D is undetermined. V gave up 2 bases and J gave up 6 bases, with 4 bases separating them. Germline CDR1 and CDR2: MNHEY and SMNVEV (reference sequence). The CDR3 covers 12 residues. CDR3 protein: CASSLVPGELFF. The CDR3 nucleotides read TGTGCCAGCAGTTTAGTACCCGGGGAGCTGTTTTTT.

V usage is TRBV2 and J usage is TRBJ2-2, with D uncertain. This CDR3 region has 14 residues. V dropped 6 bases and J dropped 3 bases, with 11 bases sitting between them. In germline, CDR1 is SNHLY, CDR2 FYNNEI. This CDR3 is CASRSGSYTGELFF. DNA for the CDR3: TGTGCCAGCAGAAGTGGAAGTTACACCGGGGAGCTGTTTTTT.

The chain has TRBV19 and TRBJ1-3, with D unresolved. The CDR3 is 12 residues long. Germline lookup yields CDR1 LNHDA and CDR2 SQIVND (reference sequence). Trimming left V 5 bases short and J 7 bases short, with 9 bases between. The CDR3 sequence: CASSPPSNTIYF. CDR3 coding DNA: TGTGCCAGTAGTCCCCCCTCTAACACCATATATTTT. Full variable domain (rest looked up from reference TRBV19 and TRBJ1-3): DGGITQSPKYLFRKEGQNVTLSCEQNLNHDAMYWYRQDPGQGLRLIYYSQIVNDFQKGDIAEGYSVSREKKESFPLTVTSAQKNPTAFYLCASSPPSNTIYFGEGSWLTVV.